Below are 14 T cell receptor beta chains sequenced from a single sample in a study of regulatory T cells in long-lasting Graves disease. Time point defined: newly diagnosed GD, antithyroid drugs for less than 3 months. From PBMCs, RNA was extracted and then used to make the TCR library. Arm-PCR of CDR3 regions and iRepertoire HTBI primers were used to build TCR beta libraries. TCRdb reanalysed the multiplex PCR reads using MiXCR and keeps one entry per CDR3 protein. The sample lists about 620,000 distinct CDR3 sequences, roughly 15% occurring once. This same sample was also part of a study on T cells in Graves' hyperthyroidism and ophthalmopathy.

This specimen consisted of peripheral blood mononuclear cells (PBMCs), obtained at new diagnosis, from a patient treated with antithyroid drugs. All receptors derive from a woman aged 25 to 39 with Graves disease.

This clonotype was picked up a small number of times. The chain recombines TRBV20-1 with TRBJ2-7; 7 positions match TRBD2. With 3 bases clipped from V and 2 bases from J, the junction kept 4 bases outside the gene matches. This CDR3 is built from 13 residues. The germline CDR1 and CDR2 sequences are DFQATT and SNEGSKA (reference sequence). The chain's CDR3 is CSASEGTTYEQYF. In nucleotides, the CDR3 is TGCAGTGCTAGTGAGGGGACTACCTACGAGCAGTACTTC.

The sample holds many counts of this clonotype. This chain connects TRBV30 to TRBJ1-1, with D tentatively TRBD1 (6 bases). Germline V gene sequence: CDR1 GTSNPN, CDR2 SVGIG (reference sequence). The CDR3 consists of 13 residues. Trimming took off 2 bases at V and 10 bases at J, with 17 bases between the two ends. The CDR3 here is CAWSQLTGLGAFF. The CDR3 DNA sequence: TGTGCCTGGAGTCAGTTAACAGGGCTGGGAGCTTTCTTT.

This clonotype has ten or more counts. The V gene is TRBV28, the J gene TRBJ2-1; D tentatively fits TRBD1 or TRBD2 (5 bases each). The CDR3 totals 16 residues. Germline CDR1 MDHEN, CDR2 SYDVKM. V lost 10 bases and J lost 0, with 19 bases in between. In DNA form, the CDR3 reads TGTGCCACTAATCAACTGTGGGGGAGCTCCTACAATGAGCAGTTCTTC. It specifies CATNQLWGSSYNEQFF.

At least ten counts were recorded for this clonotype. The chain is built from TRBV3-1 and TRBJ2-7; no clear D. This CDR3 spans 14 amino acids. V lost 0 bases and J lost 8, with 14 bases in between. In germline, CDR1 is LGHDT, CDR2 YNNKEL (reference sequence). In nucleotides, the CDR3 is TGTGCCAGCAGCCAAGATCTGGGTCTGATCCAGCAGTACTTC. Encoded protein: CASSQDLGLIQQYF.

This clonotype was recorded many times. This chain links TRBV2 with TRBJ2-7; D is tentatively TRBD1 or TRBD2 (5 bases each). The length of the CDR3 is 14 residues. Trimming pared 3 bases from V and 4 bases from J, leaving 13 bases between. The germline V gene encodes CDR1 SNHLY and CDR2 FYNNEI. As DNA, the CDR3 is TGTGCCAGCAGTGAGAGGGGCGGACTTTACGAGCAGTACTTC. It specifies CASSERGGLYEQYF.

The chain employs TRBV10-3 and TRBJ2-2; D not certain. This CDR3 has 14 amino acids. V lost 7 bases, J lost 0 bases, and 9 bases lay in between. In germline, CDR1 is ENHRY, CDR2 SYGVKD. In DNA, the CDR3 is TGTGCCATCACGGGTGTAGCGAACACCGGGGAGCTGTTTTTT. Translating gives CAITGVANTGELFF.

The chain has TRBV28 and TRBJ2-6, with 8 bases that match TRBD1. The germline V gene has CDR1 MDHEN and CDR2 SYDVKM. J was trimmed by 1 base and V by 6 bases; bases with no gene match: 5. This CDR3 is 16 amino acids long. CDR3 region: CASSPDRVSGANVLTF. The CDR3 DNA sequence: TGTGCCAGCAGCCCGGACAGGGTGTCTGGGGCCAACGTCCTGACTTTC.

The chain joins TRBV27 to TRBJ2-2, with D possibly TRBD2 on 6 matching bases. CDR3 length: 15 residues. The germline CDR1 and CDR2 sequences are MNHEY and SMNVEV (reference sequence). Trimming removed 8 bases at V and 5 bases at J, with 18 bases between. The CDR3, as DNA: TGTGCCAGCGCTCCCCTCGGGAGAGGAACCGGGGAGCTGTTTTTT. This translates into CASAPLGRGTGELFF.

This chain connects TRBV7-9 to TRBJ2-3, with a possible D match to TRBD2 (5 bases). Germline CDR1 and CDR2: SEHNR and FQNEAQ (reference sequence). V was pared by 8 bases and J by 6 bases, with 9 bases between. The CDR3 sequence is 11 residues long. In DNA, the CDR3 is TGTGCCAGCCCGAGGAGGGATACGCAGTATTTT. Its protein product is CASPRRDTQYF.

This clonotype occurred a few times. V and J are TRBV2 and TRBJ2-6; D unresolved. Trimming took off 8 bases at V and 1 base at J, with 9 bases between the two ends. This CDR3 comprises 14 residues. Germline values: CDR1 SNHLY, CDR2 FYNNEI. The CDR3 sequence: CASSIPSGANVLTF. The CDR3 DNA follows: TGTGCCAGCTCTATCCCTTCTGGGGCCAACGTCCTGACTTTC.

This clonotype has a count of ten or more. This chain joins TRBV11-2 and TRBJ2-7; tentatively, D is TRBD2 (6 bases). The germline V and J ends were trimmed by 5 bases and 5 bases, with 16 bases remaining between them. The CDR3 has 14 residues. Per the germline V gene, CDR1 is SGHAT and CDR2 is FQNNGV. In nucleotides, the CDR3 is TGTGCCAGCAGCCGGGGTCCGGGAGCTAACGAGCAGTACTTC. Translated, it gives CASSRGPGANEQYF.

In this sample, this clonotype turned up a few times. CDR3 nucleotide sequence: TGTGCCAGCAGCCCAACCCGCAGGGAAGTCGGCTACACCTTC. As protein: CASSPTRREVGYTF. The gene calls are TRBV6-1 and TRBJ1-2; the D gene is possibly TRBD1 (5 bases). Deletions cut 6 bases from V and 8 bases from J, with 19 bases between. CDR3 size: 14 residues. Germline V gives CDR1 MNHNS, CDR2 SASEGT.

This clonotype was counted ten times or more. The rearrangement uses TRBV11-1 and TRBJ2-7; unclear D gene. The germline V and J ends were trimmed by 4 bases and 3 bases, with 13 bases remaining between them. This CDR3 is 14 amino acids long. Germline CDR1 is SGHAT and CDR2 is FQDESV (reference sequence). CDR3 sequence reads: CASSSRRGSYEQYF. The CDR3 DNA reads TGTGCCAGCAGCTCCAGACGAGGAAGCTACGAGCAGTACTTC.

The table lists this clonotype with many counts. This sequence joins TRBV2 and TRBJ2-7, with D possibly being TRBD2 (5 bases). This CDR3 is 12 amino acids long. Trimming took off 7 bases at V and 3 bases at J, with 10 bases between the two ends. Germline CDR1 SNHLY, CDR2 FYNNEI. CDR3 in amino acids: CASNRDFYEQYF. The CDR3 bases are TGTGCCAGCAACCGGGATTTCTACGAGCAGTACTTC. Together with reference TRBV2 and TRBJ2-7, the CDR3 gives the full variable domain: EPEVTQTPSHQVTQMGQEVILRCVPISNHLYFYWYRQILGQKVEFLVSFYNNEISEKSEIFDDQFSVERPDGSNFTLKIRSTKLEDSAMYFCASNRDFYEQYFGPGTRLTVT.